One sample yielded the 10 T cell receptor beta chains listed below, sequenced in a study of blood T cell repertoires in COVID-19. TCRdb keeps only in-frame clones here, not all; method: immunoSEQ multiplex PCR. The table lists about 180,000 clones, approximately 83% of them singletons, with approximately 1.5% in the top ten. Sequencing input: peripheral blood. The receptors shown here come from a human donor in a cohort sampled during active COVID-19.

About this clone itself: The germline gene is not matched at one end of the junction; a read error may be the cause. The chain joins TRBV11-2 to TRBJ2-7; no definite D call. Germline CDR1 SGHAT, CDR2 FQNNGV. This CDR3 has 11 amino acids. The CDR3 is CASSLSHEQYF. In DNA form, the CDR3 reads TGTGCCAGCAGCCTCTCCCACGAGCAGTACTTC.

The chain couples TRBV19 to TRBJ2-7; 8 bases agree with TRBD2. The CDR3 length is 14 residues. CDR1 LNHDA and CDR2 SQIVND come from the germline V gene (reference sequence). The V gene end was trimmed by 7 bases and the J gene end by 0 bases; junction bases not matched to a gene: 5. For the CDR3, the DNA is TGTGCCAGTAACACCGGGACTAGCTCCTACGAGCAGTACTTC. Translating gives CASNTGTSSYEQYF.

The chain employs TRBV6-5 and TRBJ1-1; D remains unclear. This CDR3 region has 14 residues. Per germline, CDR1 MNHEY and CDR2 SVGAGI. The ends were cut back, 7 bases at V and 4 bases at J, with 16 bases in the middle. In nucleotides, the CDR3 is TGTGCCAGCAAGGGAGCTCCGGGGAGCACTGAAGCTTTCTTT. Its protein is CASKGAPGSTEAFF.

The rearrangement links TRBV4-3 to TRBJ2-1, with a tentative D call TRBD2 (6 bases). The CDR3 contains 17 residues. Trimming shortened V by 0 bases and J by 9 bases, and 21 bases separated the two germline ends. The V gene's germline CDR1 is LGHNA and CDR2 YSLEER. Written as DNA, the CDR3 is TGCGCCAGCAGCCAAGACCCCCTGGGGGGAGCCCGCGGTGAGCAGTTCTTC. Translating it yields CASSQDPLGGARGEQFF.

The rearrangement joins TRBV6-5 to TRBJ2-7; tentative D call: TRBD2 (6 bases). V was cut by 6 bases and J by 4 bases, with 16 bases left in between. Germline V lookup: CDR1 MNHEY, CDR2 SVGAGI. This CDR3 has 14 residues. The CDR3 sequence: CASRPLGGGYEQYF. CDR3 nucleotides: TGTGCCAGCAGGCCCCTCGGGGGTGGTTACGAGCAGTACTTC.

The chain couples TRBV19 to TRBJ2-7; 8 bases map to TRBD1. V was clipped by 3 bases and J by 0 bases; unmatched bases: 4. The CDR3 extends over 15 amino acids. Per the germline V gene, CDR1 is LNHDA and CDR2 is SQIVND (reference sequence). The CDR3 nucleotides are TGTGCCAGTAGTATTGGGACAGGCTACTCCTACGAGCAGTACTTC. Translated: CASSIGTGYSYEQYF.

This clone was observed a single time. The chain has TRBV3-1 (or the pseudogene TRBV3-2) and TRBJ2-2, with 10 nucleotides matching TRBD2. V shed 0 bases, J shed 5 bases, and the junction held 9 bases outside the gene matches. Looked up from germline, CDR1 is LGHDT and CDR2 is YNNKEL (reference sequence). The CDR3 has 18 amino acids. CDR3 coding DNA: TGTGCCAGCAGCCAAGAAGCGGGGGGGCGCGGGTATACCGGGGAGCTGTTTTTT. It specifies CASSQEAGGRGYTGELFF.

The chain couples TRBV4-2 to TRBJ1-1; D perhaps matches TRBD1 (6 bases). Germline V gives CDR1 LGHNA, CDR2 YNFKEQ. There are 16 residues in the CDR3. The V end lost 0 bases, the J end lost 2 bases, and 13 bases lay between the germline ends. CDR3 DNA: TGTGCCAGCAGCCAAGACCCAACAGGGTCTAACACTGAAGCTTTCTTT. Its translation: CASSQDPTGSNTEAFF.

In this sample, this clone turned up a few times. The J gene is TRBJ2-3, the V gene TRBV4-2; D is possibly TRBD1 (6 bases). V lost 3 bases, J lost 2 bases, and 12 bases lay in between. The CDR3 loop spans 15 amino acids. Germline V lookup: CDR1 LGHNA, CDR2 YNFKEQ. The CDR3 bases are TGTGCCAGCAGCCAGGGGGACACCCACACAGATACGCAGTATTTT. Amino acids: CASSQGDTHTDTQYF.

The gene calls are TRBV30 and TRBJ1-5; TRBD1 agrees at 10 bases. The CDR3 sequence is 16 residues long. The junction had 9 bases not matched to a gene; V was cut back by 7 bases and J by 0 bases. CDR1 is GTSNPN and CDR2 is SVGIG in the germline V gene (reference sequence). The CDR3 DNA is TGTGCCTTTTCCAGGACAGGGGGGAATAGCAATCAGCCCCAGCATTTT. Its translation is CAFSRTGGNSNQPQHF.